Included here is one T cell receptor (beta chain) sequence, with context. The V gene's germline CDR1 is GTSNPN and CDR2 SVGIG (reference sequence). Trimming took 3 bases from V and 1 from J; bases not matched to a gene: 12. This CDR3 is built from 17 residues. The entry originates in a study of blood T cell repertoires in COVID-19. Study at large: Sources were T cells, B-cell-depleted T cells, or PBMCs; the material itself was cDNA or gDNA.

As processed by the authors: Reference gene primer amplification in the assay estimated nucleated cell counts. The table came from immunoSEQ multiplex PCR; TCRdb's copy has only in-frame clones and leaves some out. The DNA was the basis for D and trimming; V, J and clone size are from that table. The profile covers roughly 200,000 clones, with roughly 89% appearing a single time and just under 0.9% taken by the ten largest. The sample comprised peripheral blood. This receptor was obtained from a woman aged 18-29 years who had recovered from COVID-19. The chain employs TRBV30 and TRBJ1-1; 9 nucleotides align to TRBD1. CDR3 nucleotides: TGTGCCTGGAGGGGTGGGGCGTACAGGGGGCAGAACACTGAAGCTTTCTTT. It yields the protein CAWRGGAYRGQNTEAFF.